This TCR beta chain originates from a study of monozygotic twins with inflammatory bowel disease. Study results and limitations: No separation of different T cell subtypes was possible.

The draw for each donor consisted of a single 2.5 ml blood sample. From the 5' RACE reads, TCRdb lists one entry per CDR3 protein and no DNA. The table lists about 300,000 distinct CDR3 sequences, with roughly 5.2% in the top ten. Of note for this clonotype: Its antigen is undetermined.

The CDR3 is 14 amino acids. Germline V gene sequence: CDR1 SGHTA, CDR2 FQGNSA. Material: blood. This sequence joins TRBV7-2 and TRBJ1-1; TCRdb gives TRBD1 as the D gene, but with no DNA this cannot be confirmed. The TCR sequence derives from a human donor with ulcerative colitis or Crohn's disease, or a healthy co-twin of an affected twin (not recorded which). The CDR3 loop reads CASSLYPQKTEAFF.